This T cell receptor beta chain was recorded in a study of T cell responses to AZD1222 COVID-19 vaccine. J was trimmed by 5 bases and V by 7 bases; bases with no gene match: 6. The CDR3 sequence is 14 residues long. CDR1 and CDR2 (germline): SQVTM, ANQGSEA. General study results and limits: Every sample of the repertoires postdated the peak T cell response. Spike-specific TCR repertoires showed rising breadth and depth after two AZD1222 doses. Reports say nearly half of spike-specific TCRs go after unmutated variant regions.

TCRdb's table, derived via immunoSEQ multiplex PCR, lists solely in-frame clones and lacks some. This table has 65,000 to 100,000 clones, approximately 80% appearing once. This clone was observed once. Its antigen is not identified. Sequencing used peripheral blood, obtained on day 0 of AZD1222 vaccination. The V gene is TRBV29-1, the J gene TRBJ2-5; 14 bases are a match to TRBD2. This receptor was taken from an adult in good health. The DNA of the CDR3 is TGCAGCGCCCGGGGACTAGCGGGAGAGGAGACCCAGTACTTC. Residues: CSARGLAGEETQYF.